This T cell receptor beta chain was recorded in a study of T cells in Graves' hyperthyroidism and ophthalmopathy. Study-wide results and caveats: Most expanded thyroid clonotypes above 0.001 recurred in blood.

As concerns this clonotype: Antigen specificity is unknown. It may be a read error: a sequence one base away is much more abundant.

With 6 bases clipped from V and 2 bases from J, the junction kept 5 bases outside the gene matches. CDR3 length equals 14 residues. The germline gives CDR1 MNHEY, CDR2 SMNVEV (reference sequence). It was RNA transcripts that yielded the amplified TCR beta CDR3 regions. HTBI primers drove first-round RT-PCR of the TCR CDR3. Via MiXCR, TCRdb re-called the multiplex PCR reads, giving one row per CDR3 protein. The data contain about 720,000 distinct CDR3 sequences, around 20% of them singletons. Researchers barred patients who had uncontrolled infection, other autoimmune disease, pregnancy or lactation. Diagnosing involved the use of clinical symptoms, serum thyroxine and TRAb, thyroid ultrasound and orbital computed tomography. PBMCs were derived from 7.5 to 10 ml fresh peripheral blood.

Sequenced sample: blood. The sequence was obtained from a woman aged 50 to 60 with Graves' hyperthyroidism that later progressed to Graves' ophthalmopathy. This chain joins TRBV27 and TRBJ2-7; TRBD1 matches at 9 bases. This CDR3 reads CASRSGTGPYEQYF. As DNA, the CDR3 is TGTGCCAGCAGGTCCGGGACAGGGCCCTACGAGCAGTACTTC.